This TCR beta chain was recorded in a study of CD8+CD57+ T cells in acquired aplastic anemia (dated by TCRdb to about 2018). In the study overall: A mean of around 3.2 ug of DNA, ranging from roughly 0.17 to 30 ug, was extracted from sorted CD4+ and CD8+ cells. An average of approximately 10 million reads for CD4+ cells and 11 million to 12 million reads for CD8+ cells was obtained from healthy donor samples.

Comment on this clonotype: Its antigen target is currently unknown. No base quality values were provided; no much bigger clone lies one nucleotide off.

Genomic DNA was used as template for profiling of TCR beta VDJ combinations and CDR3 sequences. An Illumina HiSeq 2000 was the platform used for TCR repertoire sequencing. For the original study's pipeline: Repertoires were assessed using TRBV/TRBJ rearrangement plots, CDR3 size and DJ length profiles, and Simpson's diversity index. The immunodominant clone was defined as the most abundant DNA sequence in deep sequencing data. CDR3 amino acid sequences were screened for sharing across subjects and were compared with published repertoires and the VDJdb database. TCRdb's own reprocessing of the public reads used fastp at Q25 and MiXCR and kept productive beta chains. Each CDR3 protein appears once, grouped with its most common genes and DNA. For this entry, the V and J calls and clone size follow TCRdb and not the study's own pipeline. This sample gives about 420,000 distinct CDR3 sequences in total; about two thirds of them show up just once. 3% to 4.5% of the sample belongs to the ten largest clones.

In the study, sorted CD4+ and CD8+ blood T cells from patients with severe aplastic anemia and from healthy subjects underwent deep sequencing of TCR repertoires. Ficoll-Paque density gradient centrifugation was used to isolate peripheral blood mononuclear cells. CD4+ and CD8+ T cells were sorted by FACS or magnetic beads before DNA extraction. What the research found in general, with its limitations: Twenty-nine CD8+ CDR3 sequences were shared between patients and controls but appeared highly expressed in patients and within their immunodominant clones. No significant difference in CD8+ Simpson's diversity was found between patients and healthy controls (P=0.060).

From a lookup of the germline V gene (reference sequence), CDR1 and CDR2 are LNHNV and YYDKDF. The CDR3 has 14 amino acids, counting the end cysteine and phenylalanine. The kept DNA is CDR3 alone, 42 bases in frame from the first base. The trim is 3 bases for V and 1 base for J, with a gap of 9 bases between the germline ends. The TCR originated in a human donor in good health, serving as a control. The V and J genes are TRBV15 and TRBJ2-5; no D segment can be confidently identified. Source material: sorted CD4+, CD8+, or CD8+CD57+ T cells (not recorded which) from PBMCs. The CDR3 in this case is CATSRGALQETQYF. The DNA sequence is given as TGTGCCACCAGCAGGGGCGCGCTCCAAGAGACCCAGTACTTC.